The 21 T cell receptor beta chains reported below all come from one sample, sequenced in a study of cytomegalovirus exposure and HLA in healthy donors. PCR employed 60 Vbeta and 13 Jbeta primers. Clones were sequenced by immunoSEQ multiplex PCR, and TCRdb holds only the in-frame ones, with some missing. The sample has 150,000 to 200,000 clones, over 70% seen once; the top ten hold around 7.2%. Sequencing was performed on PBMCs. The receptors derive from a man younger than 40 in good health and CMV-seropositive.

This clone was seen a single time. This chain joins TRBV19 and TRBJ1-4, with 8 bases fitting TRBD1. This CDR3 has 15 amino acids. Per the germline V gene, CDR1 is LNHDA and CDR2 is SQIVND (reference sequence). The junction had 5 bases not matched to a gene; V was cut back by 6 bases and J by 2 bases. The CDR3 DNA sequence: TGTGCCAGTAGCTTTCAGGGGGCGACTAATGAAAAACTGTTTTTT. As protein: CASSFQGATNEKLFF.

The chain carries TRBV27 and TRBJ2-7; no reliable D call. The CDR3 is 13 residues long. Germline-derived CDR1 and CDR2 are MNHEY and SMNVEV (reference sequence). Trimming took off 10 bases at V and 0 bases at J, with 13 bases between the two ends. CDR3 bases: TGTGCCACCCGGTCCGTTAGCTCCTACGAGCAGTACTTC. This codes for CATRSVSSYEQYF.

This clone occurred a few times. This rearrangement joins TRBV6-1 to TRBJ1-2, with TRBD1 matching 9 bases. Germline loops: CDR1 MNHNS, CDR2 SASEGT. The V and J ends lost 6 bases and 6 bases, in that order; junction bases with no gene match: 8. There are 14 residues in the CDR3. CDR3 region: CASSLDRGRDGYTF. DNA for the CDR3: TGTGCCAGCAGCTTGGACAGGGGAAGGGATGGCTACACCTTC.

This chain connects TRBV7-7 to TRBJ2-6; the match to TRBD2 covers 9 bases. The junction had 15 bases not matched to a gene; V was cut back by 5 bases and J by 1 base. The CDR3 totals 20 residues. Germline CDR1 SSHAT, CDR2 FNYEAQ (reference sequence). Written as DNA, the CDR3 is TGTGCCAGCAGCCCCGGACTAGCGACAGGAAAATCATCTGGGGCCAACGTCCTGACTTTC. This sequence encodes CASSPGLATGKSSGANVLTF.

The J gene is TRBJ1-2, the V gene TRBV30; TRBD1 matches 8 bases. Germline CDR1 GTSNPN, CDR2 SVGIG (reference sequence). CDR3 length equals 15 residues. Germline trimming cut 3 bases from V and 1 base from J; bases unmatched to any gene: 7. The CDR3: CAWRRDRRINYGYTF. CDR3 DNA sequence: TGTGCCTGGAGGCGGGACAGGCGAATTAACTATGGCTACACCTTC.

A single count supports this clone. The chain carries TRBV30 and TRBJ1-2, with D perhaps matching TRBD1 (6 bases). V shed 0 bases and J shed 4 bases, with 12 bases lying between them. CDR3 length: 14 amino acids. CDR1 is GTSNPN, CDR2 SVGIG, per germline (reference sequence). DNA for the CDR3: TGTGCCTGGAGTGTTCCCAGGGGATTCTATGGCTACACCTTC. Translated: CAWSVPRGFYGYTF.

The V and J genes are TRBV9 and TRBJ1-1; D is undetermined. V gave up 0 bases and J gave up 4 bases, with 10 bases separating them. The CDR3 extends over 14 amino acids. Germline V lookup: CDR1 SGDLS, CDR2 YYNGEE. This CDR3 reads CASSVEGGFTEAFF. The CDR3 nucleotides read TGTGCCAGCAGCGTAGAGGGCGGGTTCACTGAAGCTTTCTTT.

The chain links TRBV19 to TRBJ2-2; D is perhaps TRBD1 (5 bases). The CDR3 spans 14 residues. V was clipped by 5 bases and J by 5 bases, with 12 bases between them. Per the germline V gene, CDR1 is LNHDA and CDR2 is SQIVND (reference sequence). The CDR3 DNA reads TGTGCCAGTAGTGGGCCCCCAGGGACCGGGGAGCTGTTTTTT. Protein: CASSGPPGTGELFF. Full variable domain (remainder filled in from reference TRBV19 and TRBJ2-2): DGGITQSPKYLFRKEGQNVTLSCEQNLNHDAMYWYRQDPGQGLRLIYYSQIVNDFQKGDIAEGYSVSREKKESFPLTVTSAQKNPTAFYLCASSGPPGTGELFFGEGSRLTVL.

This clone was seen only once. V is TRBV18 and J is TRBJ1-5; possible D gene TRBD1, 6 bases. Trimming removed 3 bases from V and 6 bases from J, with 12 bases in between. The CDR3 runs to 14 residues. The germline gives CDR1 KGHSH, CDR2 LQKENI. The CDR3 loop reads CASSPTGGRQPQHF. The CDR3 DNA sequence: TGTGCCAGCTCACCTACGGGGGGCCGTCAGCCCCAGCATTTT.

This chain uses TRBV5-1 with TRBJ1-2; 10 positions match TRBD1. The CDR3 is made up of 16 amino acids. The junction had 6 bases not matched to a gene; V was cut back by 4 bases and J by 0 bases. Germline CDR1 SGHRS, CDR2 YFSETQ. The CDR3 sequence is CASSTGQGGANYGYTF. The CDR3, as DNA: TGCGCCAGCAGCACAGGACAGGGGGGGGCTAACTATGGCTACACCTTC. The full variable domain, in which reference TRBV5-1 and TRBJ1-2 provide the parts outside the CDR3, is KAGVTQTPRYLIKTRGQQVTLSCSPISGHRSVSWYQQTPGQGLQFLFEYFSETQRNKGNFPGRFSGRQFSNSRSEMNVSTLELGDSALYLCASSTGQGGANYGYTFGSGTRLTVV.

This chain joins TRBV7-2 and TRBJ1-4; tentative D call: TRBD1 (5 bases). V gave up 6 bases and J gave up 7 bases, with 18 bases separating them. The CDR3 totals 15 residues. Germline CDR1 reads SGHTA; CDR2 reads FQGNSA. CDR3 nucleotide sequence: TGTGCCAGCAGTCCACGTGCGGGAGGGGTTGAAAAACTGTTTTTT. Translated: CASSPRAGGVEKLFF. The variable domain in full, completed from reference TRBV7-2 and TRBJ1-4, reads GAGVSQSPSNKVTEKGKDVELRCDPISGHTALYWYRQSLGQGLEFLIYFQGNSAPDKSGLPSDRFSAERTGGSVSTLTIQRTQQEDSAVYLCASSPRAGGVEKLFFGSGTQLSVL.

The chain recombines TRBV7-8 with TRBJ2-7, with a tentative D call TRBD1 (6 bases). This CDR3 contains 16 residues. Per the germline V gene, CDR1 is SGHVS and CDR2 is FQNEAQ. The V and J ends lost 7 bases and 4 bases respectively, with 23 bases between them. The CDR3 protein is CASNSGQLGDRYEQYF. DNA for the CDR3: TGTGCCAGCAACTCCGGACAGCTAGGGGATAGGTACGAGCAGTACTTC.

The V call is TRBV6-6, the J call TRBJ2-1, with 9 bases identical to TRBD2. The CDR3 length is 14 residues. The germline CDR1 and CDR2 sequences are MNHNY and SVGAGI (reference sequence). The V segment lost 5 bases and the J segment 5 bases; nucleotides outside the gene matches: 4. CDR3 sequence: CASSGLAGNNEQFF. The DNA of the CDR3 is TGTGCCAGCAGTGGGCTAGCGGGGAACAATGAGCAGTTCTTC.

The chain links TRBV21-1 to TRBJ2-2; the table assigns TRBD2, which was not confirmed against the DNA. TRBV21-1 counts as a pseudogene. The CDR3 runs 16 residues. The CDR3 nucleotides are TGTGCCAGCAGCAAAGCTGGCGGGGGGAACACCGGGGAGCTGTTTTTT. It specifies CASSKAGGGNTGELFF.

Remarks on this clone: This specimen includes other DNA sequences encoding the same CDR3. The rearrangement links TRBV7-9 to TRBJ1-2; D is uncertain. V was shortened by 1 base and J by 7 bases, with 10 bases between the two germline ends. Germline-derived CDR1 and CDR2 are SEHNR and FQNEAQ (reference sequence). The length of the CDR3 is 13 residues. The CDR3 DNA follows: TGTGCCAGCAGCTTAGGGTCGGGTGGTGGCTACACCTTC. It yields the protein CASSLGSGGGYTF. Drawing the rest from reference TRBV7-9 and TRBJ1-2, the complete variable domain is DTGVSQNPRHKITKRGQNVTFRCDPISEHNRLYWYRQTLGQGPEFLTYFQNEAQLEKSRLLSDRFSAERPKGSFSTLEIQRTEQGDSAMYLCASSLGSGGGYTFGSGTRLTVV.

The chain couples TRBV19 to TRBJ2-3; TRBD1 agrees at 7 bases. J was trimmed by 6 bases and V by 5 bases; bases with no gene match: 23. The CDR3 totals 19 residues. Germline CDR1 and CDR2: LNHDA and SQIVND (reference sequence). CDR3 protein: CASSEPGQTIIGFTDTQYF. The CDR3 DNA is TGTGCCAGTAGTGAACCGGGACAGACGATCATAGGTTTTACGGATACGCAGTATTTT. Combining the CDR3 with reference TRBV19 and TRBJ2-3 gives the whole variable domain DGGITQSPKYLFRKEGQNVTLSCEQNLNHDAMYWYRQDPGQGLRLIYYSQIVNDFQKGDIAEGYSVSREKKESFPLTVTSAQKNPTAFYLCASSEPGQTIIGFTDTQYFGPGTRLTVL.

The genes are TRBV7-2 and TRBJ1-2; maybe TRBD1 (6 bases). CDR3 length: 14 residues. CDR1 and CDR2 (germline): SGHTA, FQGNSA. Deletions cut 1 base from V and 6 bases from J, with 12 bases between. CDR3 nucleotide sequence: TGTGCCAGCAGCTTAGAAGGGACAAAGAATGGCTACACCTTC. It yields the protein CASSLEGTKNGYTF. The whole variable domain, filled in from reference TRBV7-2 and TRBJ1-2, reads GAGVSQSPSNKVTEKGKDVELRCDPISGHTALYWYRQSLGQGLEFLIYFQGNSAPDKSGLPSDRFSAERTGGSVSTLTIQRTQQEDSAVYLCASSLEGTKNGYTFGSGTRLTVV.

In the case of this clone: Because it lacks the conserved phenylalanine or tryptophan at the end, this CDR3 is likely a read error. The V and J genes are TRBV6-1 and TRBJ1-2; D is possibly TRBD1 (5 bases). The V gene's germline CDR1 is MNHNS and CDR2 SASEGT. The CDR3 is made up of 13 amino acids. V lost 9 bases to trimming and J lost 4 bases, with 15 bases between them. CDR3 bases: TGTGCCAGTGTCGGGGAGGGGCCCTATGGCTACACCTCC. This encodes CASVGEGPYGYTS.

This chain links TRBV23-1 with TRBJ2-5; 7 positions match TRBD2. The J call is uncertain, as TRBJ2-7 better fits the DNA end. TRBV23-1 is classed as an ORF, of uncertain function. The length of the CDR3 is 18 residues. Here the CDR3 reads CASSQSTRSGTTIYEQYF. CDR3 nucleotides: TGCGCCAGCAGTCAATCTACCCGATCCGGGACTACCATCTACGAGCAGTACTTC.

In its sample, this clone was seen a few times. V gene TRBV6-1 combines with J gene TRBJ1-1; D ambiguous. The V and J ends lost 4 bases and 4 bases respectively, with 7 bases between them. Germline loops: CDR1 MNHNS, CDR2 SASEGT. CDR3 size: 12 residues. The CDR3 loop is CASSGGGTEAFF. The CDR3 DNA reads as TGTGCCAGCAGTGGGGGAGGCACTGAAGCTTTCTTT.

This rearrangement joins TRBV30 to TRBJ2-7, with 9 bases that match TRBD2. Trimming removed 4 bases from V and 2 bases from J; junction bases left unmatched: 0. Germline assignment: CDR1 GTSNPN and CDR2 SVGIG (reference sequence). The CDR3 has 12 residues. CDR3 DNA: TGTGCCTGGACTAGCGGGGCCTACGAGCAGTACTTC. It encodes CAWTSGAYEQYF.